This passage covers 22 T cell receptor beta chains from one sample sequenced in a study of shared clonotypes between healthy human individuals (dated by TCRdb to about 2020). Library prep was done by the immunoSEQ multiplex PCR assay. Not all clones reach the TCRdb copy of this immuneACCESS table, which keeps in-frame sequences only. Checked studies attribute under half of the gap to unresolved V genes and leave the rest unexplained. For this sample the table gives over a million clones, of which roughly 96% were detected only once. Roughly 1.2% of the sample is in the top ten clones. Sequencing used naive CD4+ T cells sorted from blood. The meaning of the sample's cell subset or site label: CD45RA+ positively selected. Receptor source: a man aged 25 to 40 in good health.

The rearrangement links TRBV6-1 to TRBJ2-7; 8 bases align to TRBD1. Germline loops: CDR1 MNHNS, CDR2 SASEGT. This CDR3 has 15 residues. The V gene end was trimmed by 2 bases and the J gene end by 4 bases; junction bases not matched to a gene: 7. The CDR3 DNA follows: TGTGCCAGCAGTGAAAGTGTCAGGGGGCAGTACGAGCAGTACTTC. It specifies CASSESVRGQYEQYF.

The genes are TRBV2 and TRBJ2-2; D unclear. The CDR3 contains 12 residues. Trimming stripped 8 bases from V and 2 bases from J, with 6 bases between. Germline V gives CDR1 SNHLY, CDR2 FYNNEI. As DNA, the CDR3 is TGTGCCAGCGGCGACAACACCGGGGAGCTGTTTTTT. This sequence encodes CASGDNTGELFF.

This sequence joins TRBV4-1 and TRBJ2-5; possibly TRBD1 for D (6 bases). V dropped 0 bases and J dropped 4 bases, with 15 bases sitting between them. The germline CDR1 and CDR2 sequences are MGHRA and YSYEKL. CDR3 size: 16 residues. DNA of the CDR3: TGCGCCAGCAGCCAAGACCGGGACATTCGTGGAGAGACCCAGTACTTC. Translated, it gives CASSQDRDIRGETQYF.

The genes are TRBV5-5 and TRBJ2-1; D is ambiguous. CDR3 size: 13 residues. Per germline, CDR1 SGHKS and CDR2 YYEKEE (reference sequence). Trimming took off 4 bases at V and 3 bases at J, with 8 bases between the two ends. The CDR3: CASSGSDYNEQFF. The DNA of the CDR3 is TGTGCCAGCAGCGGCTCCGACTACAATGAGCAGTTCTTC. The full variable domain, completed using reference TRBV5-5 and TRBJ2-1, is DAGVTQSPTHLIKTRGQQVTLRCSPISGHKSVSWYQQVLGQGPQFIFQYYEKEERGRGNFPDRFSARQFPNYSSELNVNALLLGDSALYLCASSGSDYNEQFFGPGTRLTVL.

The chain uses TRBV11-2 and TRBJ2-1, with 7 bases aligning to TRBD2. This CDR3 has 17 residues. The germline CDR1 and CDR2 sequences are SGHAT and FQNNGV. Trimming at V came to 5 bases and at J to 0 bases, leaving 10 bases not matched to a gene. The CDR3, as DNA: TGTGCCAGCAGCCTTCCGGGGCGCGGGAGCTCCTACAATGAGCAGTTCTTC. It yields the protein CASSLPGRGSSYNEQFF.

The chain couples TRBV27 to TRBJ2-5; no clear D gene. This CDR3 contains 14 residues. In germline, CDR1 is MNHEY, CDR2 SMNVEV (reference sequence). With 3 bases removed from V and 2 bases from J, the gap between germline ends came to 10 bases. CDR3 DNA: TGTGCCAGCAGTTTCATAGGTGTACAAGAGACCCAGTACTTC. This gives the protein CASSFIGVQETQYF.

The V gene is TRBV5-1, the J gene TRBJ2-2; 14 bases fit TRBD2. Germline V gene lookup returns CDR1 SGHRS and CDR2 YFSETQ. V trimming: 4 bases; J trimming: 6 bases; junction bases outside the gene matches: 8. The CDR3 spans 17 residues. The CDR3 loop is CASSRGLAGAAAGELFF. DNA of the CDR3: TGCGCCAGCAGCCGGGGACTAGCGGGAGCGGCGGCCGGGGAGCTGTTTTTT.

Here the CDR3 DNA reads TGTGCCAGCAGTGTGGGTCTAGCGGGGATCTACGAGCAGTACTTC. This gives the protein CASSVGLAGIYEQYF. The rearrangement links TRBV6-4 to TRBJ2-7; TRBD2 matches at 9 bases. V trimming: 4 bases; J trimming: 3 bases; junction bases outside the gene matches: 7. This CDR3 has 15 amino acids. Germline CDR1 MRHNA, CDR2 SNTAGT.

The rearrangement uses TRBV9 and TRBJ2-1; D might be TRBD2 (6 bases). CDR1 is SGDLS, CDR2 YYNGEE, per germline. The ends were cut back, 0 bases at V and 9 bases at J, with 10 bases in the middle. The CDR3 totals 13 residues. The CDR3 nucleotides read TGTGCCAGCAGCGTAGCGGGAGTACGTGAGCAGTTCTTC. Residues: CASSVAGVREQFF.

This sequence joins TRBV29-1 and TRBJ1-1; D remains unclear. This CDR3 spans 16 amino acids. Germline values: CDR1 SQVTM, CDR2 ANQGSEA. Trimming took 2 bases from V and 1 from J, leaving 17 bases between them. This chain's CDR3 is CSVERRTAEWNTEAFF. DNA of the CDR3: TGCAGCGTTGAAAGGAGGACGGCGGAATGGAACACTGAAGCTTTCTTT.

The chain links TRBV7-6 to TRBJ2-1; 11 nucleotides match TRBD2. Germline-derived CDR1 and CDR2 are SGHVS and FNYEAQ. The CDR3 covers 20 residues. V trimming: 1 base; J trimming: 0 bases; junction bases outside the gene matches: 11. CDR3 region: CASSLVLVTSGSSSYNEQFF. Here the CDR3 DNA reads TGTGCCAGCAGCTTAGTCCTCGTTACTAGCGGGAGTTCCTCCTACAATGAGCAGTTCTTC.

Written as DNA, the CDR3 is TGTGCCAGCTCGCTAGACAGGGTGGCTGGGTACGAGCAGTACTTC. Encoded protein: CASSLDRVAGYEQYF. The chain links TRBV18 to TRBJ2-7; 7 nucleotides align to TRBD1. The CDR3 sequence is 15 residues long. Germline values: CDR1 KGHSH, CDR2 LQKENI. V lost 6 bases and J lost 4; bases outside the gene matches: 12.

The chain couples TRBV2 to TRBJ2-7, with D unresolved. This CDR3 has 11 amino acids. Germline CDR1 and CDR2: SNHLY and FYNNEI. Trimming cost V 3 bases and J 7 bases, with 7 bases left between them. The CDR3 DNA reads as TGTGCCAGCAGTGACAACGGGGAGCAGTACTTC. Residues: CASSDNGEQYF.

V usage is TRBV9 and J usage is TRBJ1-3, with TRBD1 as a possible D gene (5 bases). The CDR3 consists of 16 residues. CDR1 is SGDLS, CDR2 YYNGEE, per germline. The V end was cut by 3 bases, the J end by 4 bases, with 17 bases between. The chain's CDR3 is CASSERAAGLGNTIYF. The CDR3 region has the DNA TGTGCCAGCAGCGAAAGAGCTGCAGGGCTCGGAAACACCATATATTTT.

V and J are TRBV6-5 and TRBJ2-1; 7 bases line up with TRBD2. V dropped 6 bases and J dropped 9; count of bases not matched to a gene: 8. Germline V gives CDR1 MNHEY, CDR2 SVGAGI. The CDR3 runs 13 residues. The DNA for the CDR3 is TGTGCCAGCAGACGGACTAGTCGGCTTGAGCAGTTCTTC. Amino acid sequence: CASRRTSRLEQFF.

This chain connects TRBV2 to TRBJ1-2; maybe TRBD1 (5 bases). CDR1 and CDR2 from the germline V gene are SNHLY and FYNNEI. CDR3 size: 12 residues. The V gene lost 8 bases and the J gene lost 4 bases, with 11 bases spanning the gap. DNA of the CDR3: TGTGCCAGCGGGGCAGAACTCTATGGCTACACCTTC. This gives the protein CASGAELYGYTF.

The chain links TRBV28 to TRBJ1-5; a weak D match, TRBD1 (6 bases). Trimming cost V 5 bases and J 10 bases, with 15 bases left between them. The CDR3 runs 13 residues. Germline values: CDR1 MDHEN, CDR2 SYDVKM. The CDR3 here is CASSPPNRAPQHF. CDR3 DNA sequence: TGTGCCAGCAGTCCCCCCAACAGGGCTCCCCAGCATTTT.

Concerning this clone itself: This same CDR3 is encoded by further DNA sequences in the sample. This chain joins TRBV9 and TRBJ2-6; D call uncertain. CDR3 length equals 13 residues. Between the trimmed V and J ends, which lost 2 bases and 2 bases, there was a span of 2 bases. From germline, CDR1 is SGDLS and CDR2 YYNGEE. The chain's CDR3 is CASSVTGANVLTF. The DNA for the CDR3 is TGTGCCAGCAGCGTTACTGGGGCCAACGTCCTGACTTTC.

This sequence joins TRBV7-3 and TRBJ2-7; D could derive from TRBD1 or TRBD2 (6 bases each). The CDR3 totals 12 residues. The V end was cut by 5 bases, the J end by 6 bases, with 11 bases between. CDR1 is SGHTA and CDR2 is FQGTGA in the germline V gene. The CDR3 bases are TGTGCCAGCAGCCTACAGGGAGGCGAGCAGTACTTC. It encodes CASSLQGGEQYF.

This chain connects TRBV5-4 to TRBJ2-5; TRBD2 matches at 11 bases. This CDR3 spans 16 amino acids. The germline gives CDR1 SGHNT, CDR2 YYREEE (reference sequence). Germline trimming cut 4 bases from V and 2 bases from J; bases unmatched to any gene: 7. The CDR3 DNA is TGTGCCAGCAGCCCTTCGACTAGCGGGAATCAAGAGACCCAGTACTTC. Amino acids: CASSPSTSGNQETQYF.

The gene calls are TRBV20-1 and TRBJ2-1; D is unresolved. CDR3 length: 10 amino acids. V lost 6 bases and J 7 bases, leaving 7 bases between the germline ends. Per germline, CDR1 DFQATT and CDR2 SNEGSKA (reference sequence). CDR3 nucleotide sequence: TGCAGTGCCCTAGTAAATGAGCAGTTCTTC. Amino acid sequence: CSALVNEQFF.

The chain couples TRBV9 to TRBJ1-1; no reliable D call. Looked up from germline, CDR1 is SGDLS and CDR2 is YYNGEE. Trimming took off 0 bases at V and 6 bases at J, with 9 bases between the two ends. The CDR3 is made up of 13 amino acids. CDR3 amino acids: CASSVGLDAEAFF. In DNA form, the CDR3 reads TGTGCCAGCAGCGTAGGGCTTGACGCTGAAGCTTTCTTT.